These 26 T cell receptor beta chains came from one sample sequenced in a study of CD8 T cells in ankylosing spondylitis. Study-level findings and limits: Ankylosing spondylitis blood appeared to be characterized by a TCR beta motif of under ten highly homologous variants.

No antigen has been assigned to these receptors. TCRdb reanalysed the 5' RACE reads using MiXCR and keeps one entry per CDR3 protein. This repertoire shows more than 400,000 distinct CDR3 sequences, about 5.4% found once; its top ten account for under 4.5%. Material for sequencing was blood, either unsorted or a sorted T cell fraction (not recorded which). These receptors originate from a male donor with ankylosing spondylitis.

This chain links TRBV7-2 with TRBJ1-1, with D unresolved. The CDR3 covers 14 residues. Per the germline V gene, CDR1 is SGHTA and CDR2 is FQGNSA. Trimming shortened V by 1 base and J by 0 bases, and 6 bases separated the two germline ends. CDR3 nucleotides: TGTGCCAGCAGCTTAGAACAGATGAACACTGAAGCTTTCTTT. This codes for CASSLEQMNTEAFF.

This clonotype was recorded many times. The chain joins TRBV21-1 to TRBJ1-5; the DNA was not compared with TRBD1, the D call given in the table. TRBV21-1 is termed a pseudogene. The CDR3 contains 15 residues. The CDR3 reads CASSNGQGLNQPQHF. The CDR3 DNA sequence: TGTGCCAGCAGCAACGGACAGGGACTTAATCAGCCCCAGCATTTT.

As regards this clonotype: Since a much larger clone is just one base distant, this may be a read error. The CDR3 DNA reads TGTGCCTGCAGCGTGTCATCAGGGGAAGAGACCCAGTACTTC. Translation: CACSVSSGEETQYF. V is TRBV7-2 and J is TRBJ2-5; the D gene is possibly TRBD1 (6 bases). CDR3 length: 14 residues. CDR1 and CDR2 from the germline V gene are SGHTA and FQGNSA.

In its sample, this clonotype was seen many times. V usage is TRBV5-1 and J usage is TRBJ2-1; TRBD2 aligns across 15 bases. The CDR3 totals 18 residues. The J segment lost 3 bases and the V segment lost 3 bases, leaving 7 bases of the junction unmatched. Germline V gene lookup returns CDR1 SGHRS and CDR2 YFSETQ. CDR3 protein: CASSSGLAGGRIYNEQFF. CDR3 bases: TGCGCCAGCAGCTCCGGACTAGCGGGAGGGCGAATCTACAATGAGCAGTTCTTC.

At least ten counts were recorded for this clonotype. The V and J genes are TRBV20-1 and TRBJ1-2; 9 positions match TRBD1. In germline, CDR1 is DFQATT, CDR2 SNEGSKA (reference sequence). The CDR3 sequence is 14 residues long. With V trimmed by 2 bases and J by 6 bases, 7 bases remained unmatched. The CDR3 DNA sequence: TGCAGTGCTAGAAAGGGACAGGGATTAGATGGCTACACCTTC. Translated, it gives CSARKGQGLDGYTF.

The sample holds many counts of this clonotype. The gene calls are TRBV28 and TRBJ1-2; maybe TRBD1 (5 bases). Germline V gene sequence: CDR1 MDHEN, CDR2 SYDVKM. Trimming pared 8 bases from V and 6 bases from J, leaving 13 bases between. The CDR3 extends over 12 amino acids. This CDR3 reads CASARVRDGYTF. The CDR3 nucleotides are TGTGCCAGCGCCAGGGTTAGGGATGGCTACACCTTC.

This clonotype was detected many times. The V gene is TRBV29-1, the J gene TRBJ2-2, with 7 nucleotides matching TRBD2. Germline CDR1 and CDR2: SQVTM and ANQGSEA. CDR3 length equals 15 residues. With V trimmed by 4 bases and J by 6 bases, 11 bases remained unmatched. CDR3 bases: TGCAGCGTTGGACCCTTCGGGGGAGGGGCCGGGGAGCTGTTTTTT. Residues: CSVGPFGGGAGELFF.

Here the CDR3 reads CASSQARVDTQYF. DNA for the CDR3: TGTGCCAGCAGCCAGGCCAGGGTAGATACGCAGTATTTT. The chain combines TRBV4-2 with TRBJ2-3; maybe TRBD1 (5 bases). In germline, CDR1 is LGHNA, CDR2 YNFKEQ. The CDR3 is made up of 13 amino acids. V lost 3 bases and J lost 5, with 9 bases in between.

The sample holds many counts of this clonotype. The gene calls are TRBV5-1 and TRBJ2-7; D not resolved. Germline assignment: CDR1 SGHRS and CDR2 YFSETQ. This CDR3 region has 14 residues. Trimming pared 7 bases from V and 4 bases from J, leaving 18 bases between. The CDR3 is CASAVGAGAYEQYF. As DNA, the CDR3 is TGCGCCAGCGCTGTCGGAGCAGGTGCGTACGAGCAGTACTTC.

This clonotype was picked up one time. In DNA form, the CDR3 reads TGTGCCGAGTCCGGGACTCAGGGGGGCAATGAGCAGTTCTTC. This sequence encodes CAESGTQGGNEQFF. V is TRBV6-1 and J is TRBJ2-1, with D tentatively TRBD1 (7 bases). The CDR3 has 14 residues. The germline CDR1 and CDR2 sequences are MNHNS and SASEGT. Trimming removed 11 bases from V and 6 bases from J, with 20 bases in between.

There are many counts of this clonotype. The chain uses TRBV7-2 and TRBJ2-7; TRBD2 agrees at 7 bases. The CDR3 runs 15 residues. Germline V gives CDR1 SGHTA, CDR2 FQGNSA. Unmatched junction bases numbered 10, after V lost 5 bases and J lost 3 bases. CDR3 sequence reads: CASSLTSSGVYEQYF. The CDR3, as DNA: TGTGCCAGCAGCCTAACCTCTAGCGGAGTCTACGAGCAGTACTTC.

This clonotype came up many times. CDR3 bases: TGTGCCAGCAGTTCTCCCGGACAGGGGAAGGGCTACACCTTC. Protein: CASSSPGQGKGYTF. The rearrangement uses TRBV28 and TRBJ1-2; the match to TRBD1 covers 9 bases. V lost 4 bases and J lost 8; bases outside the gene matches: 8. CDR1 is MDHEN and CDR2 is SYDVKM in the germline V gene. This CDR3 region has 14 residues.

This clonotype was counted many times. The chain carries TRBV7-3 and TRBJ2-3, with 9 bases that match TRBD2. The CDR3 consists of 17 residues. CDR1 SGHTA and CDR2 FQGTGA come from the germline V gene. The V gene end was trimmed by 5 bases and the J gene end by 2 bases; junction bases not matched to a gene: 11. The CDR3 loop reads CASSPWGSGGPTDTQYF. Here the CDR3 DNA reads TGTGCCAGCAGCCCTTGGGGTAGCGGGGGCCCCACAGATACGCAGTATTTT.

This clonotype was seen many times. This chain uses TRBV7-9 with TRBJ2-7; 9 nucleotides agree with TRBD1. With V trimmed by 4 bases and J by 1 base, 5 bases remained unmatched. The CDR3 has 15 residues. Germline V gene data show CDR1 as SEHNR and CDR2 as FQNEAQ (reference sequence). CDR3 loop: CASSSQGALSYEQYF. The CDR3 coding sequence is TGTGCCAGCAGCTCACAGGGGGCCCTTTCCTACGAGCAGTACTTC. The full variable domain, its missing parts supplied by reference TRBV7-9 and TRBJ2-7, is DTGVSQNPRHKITKRGQNVTFRCDPISEHNRLYWYRQTLGQGPEFLTYFQNEAQLEKSRLLSDRFSAERPKGSFSTLEIQRTEQGDSAMYLCASSSQGALSYEQYFGPGTRLTVT.

This clonotype was found many times. The chain recombines TRBV5-1 with TRBJ2-1; 11 nucleotides align to TRBD2. The germline V gene has CDR1 SGHRS and CDR2 YFSETQ. The CDR3 runs 15 residues. V shed 0 bases and J 6 bases; nucleotides not matched to a gene: 2. CDR3 sequence: CASSLAGTSGNEQFF. In DNA, the CDR3 is TGCGCCAGCAGCTTGGCGGGGACTAGCGGCAATGAGCAGTTCTTC.

This clonotype was detected many times. A junction end diverges from the germline sequence, so it may reflect a read error. The chain is built from TRBV20-1 and TRBJ1-5; 7 bases align to TRBD1. The CDR3 is 13 amino acids. Looked up from germline, CDR1 is DFQATT and CDR2 is SNEGSKA (reference sequence). This CDR3 is CSATTGTNQPQHF. CDR3 in DNA: TGCAGCGCTACGACAGGGACTAATCAGCCCCAGCATTTT.

This chain joins TRBV7-2 and TRBJ2-7; 8 nucleotides agree with TRBD2. This CDR3 contains 14 residues. Germline loops: CDR1 SGHTA, CDR2 FQGNSA. With V trimmed by 5 bases and J by 2 bases, 5 bases remained unmatched. This CDR3 reads CASSTTSGPYEQYF. In DNA, the CDR3 is TGTGCCAGCAGCACCACTAGCGGCCCCTACGAGCAGTACTTC.

The V and J genes are TRBV20-1 and TRBJ2-6, with a possible D match to TRBD2 (5 bases). With 0 bases removed from V and 1 base from J, the gap between germline ends came to 22 bases. The CDR3 runs 20 residues. Germline CDR1 DFQATT, CDR2 SNEGSKA (reference sequence). CDR3: CSARDSWRKYKMSGANVLTF. The CDR3 bases are TGCAGTGCTAGAGATAGTTGGAGGAAGTATAAAATGTCTGGGGCCAACGTCCTGACTTTC.

This clonotype occurred a few times. The chain carries TRBV4-3 and TRBJ1-4; tentatively, D is TRBD1 (5 bases). This CDR3 has 12 residues. Germline CDR1 LGHNA, CDR2 YSLEER. Trimming removed 4 bases at V and 11 bases at J, with 11 bases between. CDR3 coding DNA: TGCGCCAGCAGCCGGGGTCGGGGGAAACTGTTTTTT. This codes for CASSRGRGKLFF.

This clonotype was detected many times. CDR3 residues: CSVEAGLKELAVYNEQFF. The CDR3 coding sequence is TGCAGCGTTGAAGCTGGGCTTAAGGAACTAGCGGTCTACAATGAGCAGTTCTTC. The V gene is TRBV29-1, the J gene TRBJ2-1, with TRBD2 matching 8 bases. The V and J ends lost 1 base and 3 bases, in that order; junction bases with no gene match: 14. This CDR3 is 18 amino acids long. Germline assignment: CDR1 SQVTM and CDR2 ANQGSEA.

This clonotype has at least ten counts. The rearrangement links TRBV4-3 to TRBJ2-1; no clear D. Germline CDR1 LGHNA, CDR2 YSLEER. Trimming cost V 0 bases and J 3 bases, with 6 bases left between them. This CDR3 has 14 residues. The CDR3 nucleotides read TGCGCCAGCAGCCAAGATGTCAGCTACAATGAGCAGTTCTTC. Its protein is CASSQDVSYNEQFF.

Ten or more counts support this clonotype. The chain carries TRBV5-1 and TRBJ2-7; D remains unclear. This CDR3 is built from 14 residues. Germline V gene lookup returns CDR1 SGHRS and CDR2 YFSETQ. The V gene lost 0 bases and the J gene lost 2 bases, with 9 bases spanning the gap. CDR3 DNA: TGCGCCAGCAGCTTGGACCCGGGTCCCTACGAGCAGTACTTC. The encoded protein is CASSLDPGPYEQYF.

This clonotype was counted ten times or more. This chain joins TRBV20-1 and TRBJ1-4; 7 nucleotides agree with TRBD1. Looked up from germline, CDR1 is DFQATT and CDR2 is SNEGSKA (reference sequence). CDR3 length equals 16 residues. V shed 1 base and J 4 bases; nucleotides not matched to a gene: 9. Here the CDR3 DNA reads TGCAGTGCTAGAGCCCTCCCGGGACAGCATAATGAAAAACTGTTTTTT. Its protein product is CSARALPGQHNEKLFF.

Many counts were recorded for this clonotype. This chain uses TRBV20-1 with TRBJ2-1; D may be TRBD1 (6 bases). Between the trimmed V and J ends, which lost 2 bases and 6 bases, there was a span of 8 bases. Germline CDR1 reads DFQATT; CDR2 reads SNEGSKA (reference sequence). This CDR3 has 12 amino acids. The chain's CDR3 is CSARRGINEQFF. Written as DNA, the CDR3 is TGCAGTGCTAGAAGGGGGATCAATGAGCAGTTCTTC.

The chain has TRBV12-3 or TRBV12-4 and TRBJ2-1; TRBD1 matches 11 bases. The V segment lost 8 bases and the J segment 6 bases; nucleotides outside the gene matches: 12. This CDR3 is built from 16 residues. The CDR3 spells CASAADGTGGFNEQFF. The CDR3 DNA reads TGTGCCAGCGCCGCAGACGGGACAGGGGGTTTCAATGAGCAGTTCTTC.

The J gene is TRBJ2-5, the V gene TRBV29-1, with D unresolved. The CDR3 length is 12 residues. V was clipped by 3 bases and J by 5 bases, with 10 bases between them. Germline CDR1 SQVTM, CDR2 ANQGSEA. As DNA, the CDR3 is TGCAGCGTTGATCGTATTGGGGAGACCCAGTACTTC. Protein: CSVDRIGETQYF.